Listed here are 31 T cell receptor beta chains from one sample, sequenced in a study of T cells after yellow fever vaccination. TCRdb re-derived calls from the 5' RACE reads in MiXCR, one entry per CDR3 protein. The repertoire holds 500,000 to 650,000 distinct CDR3 sequences, with roughly 14% as singletons. The material was PBMCs, obtained on the day of the yellow fever booster vaccination. Every receptor here comes from a man aged 25-45 years who received the YFV17D yellow fever vaccine.

This sequence joins TRBV27 and TRBJ1-2; 7 nucleotides agree with TRBD1. CDR1 MNHEY and CDR2 SMNVEV come from the germline V gene (reference sequence). The CDR3 spans 13 residues. V trimming: 4 bases; J trimming: 7 bases; junction bases outside the gene matches: 6. The CDR3 spells CASSSTGRPGYTF. The CDR3 DNA is TGTGCCAGCAGTTCGACAGGGAGGCCTGGCTACACCTTC.

This clonotype has a handful of counts. This sequence joins TRBV6-5 and TRBJ2-7; 13 bases fit TRBD2. The CDR3 covers 17 residues. Germline V gene sequence: CDR1 MNHEY, CDR2 SVGAGI. The J segment lost 3 bases and the V segment lost 2 bases, leaving 7 bases of the junction unmatched. CDR3 sequence reads: CASSYRTSGSYIYEQYF. CDR3 DNA: TGTGCCAGCAGTTACAGGACTAGCGGGAGCTATATCTACGAGCAGTACTTC.

This chain joins TRBV5-1 and TRBJ2-4; D is undetermined. Trimming shortened V by 1 base and J by 0 bases, and 11 bases separated the two germline ends. The V gene's germline CDR1 is SGHRS and CDR2 YFSETQ. The CDR3 spans 16 residues. The CDR3 nucleotides read TGCGCCAGCAGCTTGTCCGACCTCCTAGCCAAAAACATTCAGTACTTC. Encoded protein: CASSLSDLLAKNIQYF.

This clonotype came up a few times. The gene calls are TRBV9 and TRBJ2-1; 9 positions agree with TRBD1. There are 15 residues in the CDR3. V lost 0 bases and J lost 3; bases outside the gene matches: 1. Germline CDR1 reads SGDLS; CDR2 reads YYNGEE. The CDR3 DNA sequence: TGTGCCAGCAGCGTAGGGACAGGGGACTACAATGAGCAGTTCTTC. It translates to CASSVGTGDYNEQFF.

The table lists this clonotype with a few counts. The junction departs from germline at one end; a sequencing error may be responsible. The V call is TRBV7-2, the J call TRBJ2-7; D ambiguous. Germline V gene data show CDR1 as SGHTA and CDR2 as FQGNSA. The CDR3 is 14 residues long. This CDR3 is CASSLGGSETTEDF. The CDR3 nucleotides are TGTGCCAGCAGCTTAGGAGGCTCGGAGACAACCGAGGACTTC.

The V gene is TRBV19, the J gene TRBJ2-1, with 13 bases fitting TRBD2. Trimming took 3 bases from V and 7 from J; bases not matched to a gene: 6. The germline CDR1 and CDR2 sequences are LNHDA and SQIVND (reference sequence). This CDR3 has 16 amino acids. The CDR3 region has the DNA TGTGCCAGTAGTATCAACGGACTAGCGGGAGTGAATGAGCAGTTCTTC. Amino acid sequence: CASSINGLAGVNEQFF. The full variable domain, in which reference TRBV19 and TRBJ2-1 provide the parts outside the CDR3, is DGGITQSPKYLFRKEGQNVTLSCEQNLNHDAMYWYRQDPGQGLRLIYYSQIVNDFQKGDIAEGYSVSREKKESFPLTVTSAQKNPTAFYLCASSINGLAGVNEQFFGPGTRLTVL.

In its sample, this clonotype was seen a few times. The rearrangement joins TRBV5-5 to TRBJ2-7; D unresolved. The germline V gene encodes CDR1 SGHKS and CDR2 YYEKEE (reference sequence). V lost 2 bases and J 0 bases, leaving 12 bases between the germline ends. CDR3 length: 15 residues. The CDR3 sequence is CASSLEGWPSYEQYF. CDR3 sequence (DNA): TGTGCCAGCAGCTTAGAAGGGTGGCCCTCCTACGAGCAGTACTTC.

This clonotype was picked up many times. The V gene is TRBV18, the J gene TRBJ2-2; D unclear. CDR3 length: 14 amino acids. Germline V gene sequence: CDR1 KGHSH, CDR2 LQKENI. V lost 2 bases and J 1 base, leaving 5 bases between the germline ends. CDR3 sequence (DNA): TGTGCCAGCTCACCAGGATTGAACACCGGGGAGCTGTTTTTT. It is translated as CASSPGLNTGELFF. Variable domain in full (rest from reference TRBV18 and TRBJ2-2): NAGVMQNPRHLVRRRGQEARLRCSPMKGHSHVYWYRQLPEEGLKFMVYLQKENIIDESGMPKERFSAEFPKEGPSILRIQQVVRGDSAAYFCASSPGLNTGELFFGEGSRLTVL.

There are a few counts of this clonotype. The chain combines TRBV4-3 with TRBJ2-1; 9 bases are a match to TRBD2. J lost 7 bases, V lost 1 base, and 8 bases had no gene match. Per germline, CDR1 LGHNA and CDR2 YSLEER. The CDR3 has 16 amino acids. In DNA form, the CDR3 reads TGCGCCAGCAGCCAAGTAAGACGACTAGCGGCAAATGAGCAGTTCTTC. Protein: CASSQVRRLAANEQFF.

This clonotype was seen only a few times. This rearrangement joins TRBV20-1 to TRBJ1-2; D not resolved. Germline-derived CDR1 and CDR2 are DFQATT and SNEGSKA (reference sequence). V lost 2 bases and J lost 5, with 12 bases in between. CDR3 length equals 13 residues. The CDR3 region is CSARPVIGYGYTF. The CDR3 region has the DNA TGCAGTGCTAGACCCGTAATTGGTTATGGCTACACCTTC.

The rearrangement joins TRBV20-1 to TRBJ2-3; 10 bases agree with TRBD1. CDR3 length: 14 amino acids. Germline CDR1 is DFQATT and CDR2 is SNEGSKA (reference sequence). With 6 bases clipped from V and 5 bases from J, the junction kept 8 bases outside the gene matches. The CDR3 region is CSATGTGERDTQYF. CDR3 coding DNA: TGCAGTGCAACCGGGACAGGGGAGAGAGATACGCAGTATTTT.

V gene TRBV7-2 combines with J gene TRBJ1-3; D unresolved. Per germline, CDR1 SGHTA and CDR2 FQGNSA. V lost 6 bases, J lost 0 bases, and 9 bases lay in between. This CDR3 region has 14 residues. CDR3 protein: CASRTTPSGNTIYF. CDR3 bases: TGTGCCAGCAGAACCACCCCCTCTGGAAACACCATATATTTT.

This clonotype was observed a handful of times. The chain recombines TRBV5-6 with TRBJ2-1; 8 nucleotides line up with TRBD1. CDR1 is SGHDT and CDR2 is YYEEEE in the germline V gene. V shed 2 bases, J shed 9 bases, and the junction held 7 bases outside the gene matches. The CDR3 extends over 14 amino acids. CDR3 loop: CASSFTTGGGEQFF. The CDR3 DNA follows: TGTGCCAGCAGCTTCACAACAGGGGGTGGTGAGCAGTTCTTC.

The chain uses TRBV21-1 and TRBJ2-7; the DNA was not compared with TRBD2, the D call given in the table. TRBV21-1 is reported as a pseudogene. This CDR3 has 14 residues. In nucleotides, the CDR3 is TGTGCCAGCAGCAGTAGCGGGAGTCTCGACGAGCAGTACTTC. It specifies CASSSSGSLDEQYF.

This clonotype has more than one count but fewer than ten. This chain links TRBV20-1 with TRBJ1-2; D call uncertain. The CDR3 is 12 amino acids. The V gene lost 6 bases and the J gene lost 3 bases, with 11 bases spanning the gap. Germline CDR1 is DFQATT and CDR2 is SNEGSKA (reference sequence). CDR3 amino acids: CSAPESHYGYTF. CDR3 sequence (DNA): TGCAGTGCCCCGGAAAGCCACTATGGCTACACCTTC.

V usage is TRBV18 and J usage is TRBJ2-5, with 7 bases matching TRBD2. Germline V gene lookup returns CDR1 KGHSH and CDR2 LQKENI. V shed 2 bases, J shed 5 bases, and the junction held 14 bases outside the gene matches. The CDR3 is 17 residues long. CDR3 nucleotide sequence: TGTGCCAGCTCACCAGGGTCCCTAGCGGCTCTGAGGGAGACCCAGTACTTC. It is translated as CASSPGSLAALRETQYF.

This clonotype turned up a few times. The chain combines TRBV5-4 with TRBJ2-1; the match to TRBD2 covers 7 bases. Germline lookup yields CDR1 SGHNT and CDR2 YYREEE (reference sequence). The CDR3 totals 14 residues. V trimming: 0 bases; J trimming: 8 bases; junction bases outside the gene matches: 5. Here the CDR3 reads CASSLEPGGYEQFF. In DNA form, the CDR3 reads TGTGCCAGCAGCTTGGAGCCGGGAGGATATGAGCAGTTCTTC.

Here the CDR3 DNA reads TGTGCCAGCAGTCCAACGGGAGCAGGGAACAATGAGCAGTTCTTC. Encoded protein: CASSPTGAGNNEQFF. The rearrangement uses TRBV12-3 or TRBV12-4 and TRBJ2-1; perhaps TRBD2 as D (6 bases). CDR3 length: 15 residues. Trimming shortened V by 5 bases and J by 5 bases, and 16 bases separated the two germline ends.

In its sample, this clonotype was seen a few times. The rearrangement joins TRBV7-2 to TRBJ2-7, with 7 bases lining up with TRBD2. Germline V gene data show CDR1 as SGHTA and CDR2 as FQGNSA. This CDR3 is 14 amino acids long. V lost 0 bases and J lost 6; bases outside the gene matches: 5. The CDR3 reads CASSLAALAVEQYF. CDR3 in DNA: TGTGCCAGCAGCTTAGCAGCGCTAGCGGTCGAGCAGTACTTC.

The rearrangement links TRBV13 to TRBJ2-2, with TRBD2 as a possible D gene (6 bases). The V end was cut by 1 base, the J end by 1 base, with 10 bases between. The CDR3 covers 16 residues. The germline CDR1 and CDR2 sequences are PRHDT and FYEKMQ (reference sequence). This chain's CDR3 is CASSLVAGQNTGELFF. As DNA, the CDR3 is TGTGCCAGCAGCTTAGTTGCGGGGCAGAACACCGGGGAGCTGTTTTTT.

This clonotype was seen a handful of times. The V and J genes are TRBV7-2 and TRBJ2-3; D unresolved. The CDR3 extends over 15 amino acids. V was cut by 4 bases and J by 0 bases, with 11 bases left in between. Germline CDR1 and CDR2: SGHTA and FQGNSA. CDR3 in amino acids: CASSSLGLSTDTQYF. The CDR3, as DNA: TGTGCCAGCAGCTCCCTCGGGCTAAGCACAGATACGCAGTATTTT.

The chain has TRBV12-3 or TRBV12-4 and TRBJ2-3; D is undetermined. The CDR3 is 13 amino acids. V was shortened by 3 bases and J by 6 bases, with 10 bases between the two germline ends. CDR3 sequence: CASSFPDRDTQYF. CDR3 sequence (DNA): TGTGCCAGCAGTTTCCCGGACCGGGATACGCAGTATTTT.

Only a few counts were recorded for this clonotype. The chain links TRBV27 to TRBJ2-2; 7 bases agree with TRBD1. The CDR3 is 16 residues long. The germline V gene encodes CDR1 MNHEY and CDR2 SMNVEV (reference sequence). With V trimmed by 5 bases and J by 2 bases, 8 bases remained unmatched. CDR3 residues: CASSATGVVNTGELFF. The CDR3 bases are TGTGCCAGCAGTGCCACAGGGGTCGTAAACACCGGGGAGCTGTTTTTT.

This clonotype was observed a few times. The rearrangement links TRBV5-6 to TRBJ2-1, with D possibly TRBD2 on 6 matching bases. V was pared by 0 bases and J by 13 bases, with 14 bases between. The CDR3 is 13 amino acids. Germline-derived CDR1 and CDR2 are SGHDT and YYEEEE. As DNA, the CDR3 is TGTGCCAGCAGCTTGGCAGGCGGGGAAGTACAGTTCTTC. Residues: CASSLAGGEVQFF.

The rearrangement uses TRBV9 and TRBJ2-5; D is ambiguous. Germline V lookup: CDR1 SGDLS, CDR2 YYNGEE. The CDR3 runs 13 residues. V was pared by 3 bases and J by 9 bases, with 15 bases between. The CDR3 sequence: CASSEHLQTPQYF. The CDR3, as DNA: TGTGCCAGCAGCGAGCACCTCCAGACCCCCCAGTACTTC.

This sequence joins TRBV7-9 and TRBJ2-1, with a tentative D call TRBD1 (6 bases). Germline V gene lookup returns CDR1 SEHNR and CDR2 FQNEAQ (reference sequence). V was pared by 5 bases and J by 4 bases, with 12 bases between. The CDR3 contains 14 residues. Written as DNA, the CDR3 is TGTGCCAGCAGCGCCCGGGACACTTACAATGAGCAGTTCTTC. Amino acids: CASSARDTYNEQFF. Using reference TRBV7-9 and TRBJ2-1 for the parts outside the CDR3, the full variable domain is DTGVSQNPRHKITKRGQNVTFRCDPISEHNRLYWYRQTLGQGPEFLTYFQNEAQLEKSRLLSDRFSAERPKGSFSTLEIQRTEQGDSAMYLCASSARDTYNEQFFGPGTRLTVL.

This clonotype was seen only a few times. The rearrangement joins TRBV21-1 to TRBJ2-3; the table's D call TRBD2 went unverified against the DNA. TRBV21-1 is labeled a pseudogene. This CDR3 is 19 amino acids long. The CDR3 loop is CASSTPPYRGKRGTHTQYF. The DNA for the CDR3 is TGTGCCAGCAGCACACCCCCATACCGCGGGAAGAGGGGCACCCATACGCAGTATTTT.

This clonotype was counted a few times. The chain links TRBV12-5 to TRBJ2-4; TRBD2 might be the D (5 bases). The CDR3 spans 14 residues. Between the trimmed V and J ends, which lost 7 bases and 6 bases, there was a span of 16 bases. CDR1 and CDR2 (germline): LGHNT, FRNRAP. CDR3 sequence: CASALGIAINIQYF. The CDR3 nucleotides are TGTGCTAGTGCCCTCGGGATAGCGATAAACATTCAGTACTTC.

The V call is TRBV11-2, the J call TRBJ1-2, with a tentative D call TRBD1 (5 bases). The germline V gene has CDR1 SGHAT and CDR2 FQNNGV. Trimming left V 5 bases short and J 4 bases short, with 17 bases between. This CDR3 comprises 15 residues. In DNA form, the CDR3 reads TGTGCCAGCAGCCCGACTGGGCCAGGGTTCTATGGCTACACCTTC. As protein: CASSPTGPGFYGYTF.

The chain joins TRBV20-1 to TRBJ2-1, with 7 bases matching TRBD2. The CDR3 spans 15 residues. Germline V lookup: CDR1 DFQATT, CDR2 SNEGSKA (reference sequence). Trimming cost V 6 bases and J 1 base; bases outside gene matches: 9. The CDR3 spells CSAASGKRSYNEQFF. The DNA for the CDR3 is TGCAGTGCAGCGAGCGGGAAGAGATCCTACAATGAGCAGTTCTTC.

A few counts support this clonotype. The gene calls are TRBV12-3 or TRBV12-4 and TRBJ2-7; TRBD1 might be the D (6 bases). The CDR3 covers 11 residues. V was pared by 5 bases and J by 9 bases, with 11 bases between. Written as DNA, the CDR3 is TGTGCCAGCAGTCGGGACAAGGGGCAGTACTTC. Residues: CASSRDKGQYF.